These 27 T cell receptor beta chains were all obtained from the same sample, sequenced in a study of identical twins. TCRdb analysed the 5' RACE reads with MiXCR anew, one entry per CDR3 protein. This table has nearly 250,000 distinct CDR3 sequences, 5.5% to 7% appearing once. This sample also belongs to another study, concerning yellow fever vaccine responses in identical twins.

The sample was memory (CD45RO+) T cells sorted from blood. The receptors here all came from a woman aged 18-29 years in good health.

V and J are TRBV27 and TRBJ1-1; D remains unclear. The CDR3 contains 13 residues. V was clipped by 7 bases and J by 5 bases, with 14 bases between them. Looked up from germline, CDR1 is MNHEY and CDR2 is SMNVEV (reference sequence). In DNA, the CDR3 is TGTGCCAGCATTGGCAATTGGAGAACTGAAGCTTTCTTT. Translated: CASIGNWRTEAFF.

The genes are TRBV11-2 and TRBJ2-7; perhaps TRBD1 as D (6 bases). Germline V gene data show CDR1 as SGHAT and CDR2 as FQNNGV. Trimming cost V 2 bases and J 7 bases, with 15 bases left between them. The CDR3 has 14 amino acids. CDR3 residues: CASSLSRGWMEQYV. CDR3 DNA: TGTGCCAGCAGCTTAAGCAGGGGTTGGATGGAGCAGTACGTC.

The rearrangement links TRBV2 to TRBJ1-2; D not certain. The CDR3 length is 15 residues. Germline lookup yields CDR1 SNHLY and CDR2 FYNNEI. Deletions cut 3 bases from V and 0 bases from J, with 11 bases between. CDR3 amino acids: CASSDLISPNYGYTF. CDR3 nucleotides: TGTGCCAGCAGTGATCTTATCAGTCCTAACTATGGCTACACCTTC.

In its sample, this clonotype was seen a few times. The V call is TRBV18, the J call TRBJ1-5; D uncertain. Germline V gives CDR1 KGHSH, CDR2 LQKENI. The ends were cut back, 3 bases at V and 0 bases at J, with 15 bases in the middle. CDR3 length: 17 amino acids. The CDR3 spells CASSPNGPDLSNQPQHF. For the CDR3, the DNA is TGTGCCAGCTCACCCAATGGACCGGACCTTAGCAATCAGCCCCAGCATTTT. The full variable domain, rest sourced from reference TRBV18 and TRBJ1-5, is NAGVMQNPRHLVRRRGQEARLRCSPMKGHSHVYWYRQLPEEGLKFMVYLQKENIIDESGMPKERFSAEFPKEGPSILRIQQVVRGDSAAYFCASSPNGPDLSNQPQHFGDGTRLSIL.

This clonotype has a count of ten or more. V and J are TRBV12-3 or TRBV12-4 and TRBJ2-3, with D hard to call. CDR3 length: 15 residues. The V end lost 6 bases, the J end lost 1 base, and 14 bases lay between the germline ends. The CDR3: CASRLRSAGTDTQYF. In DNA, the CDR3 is TGTGCCAGCAGGCTCCGGTCAGCTGGCACAGATACGCAGTATTTT.

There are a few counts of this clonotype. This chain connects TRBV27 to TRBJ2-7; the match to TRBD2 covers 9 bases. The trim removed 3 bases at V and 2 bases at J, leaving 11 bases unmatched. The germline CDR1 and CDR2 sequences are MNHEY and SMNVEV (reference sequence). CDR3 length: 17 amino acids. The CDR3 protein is CASSFLPLAGSPYEQYV. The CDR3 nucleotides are TGTGCCAGCAGTTTTTTGCCACTAGCGGGCTCACCCTACGAGCAGTACGTC.

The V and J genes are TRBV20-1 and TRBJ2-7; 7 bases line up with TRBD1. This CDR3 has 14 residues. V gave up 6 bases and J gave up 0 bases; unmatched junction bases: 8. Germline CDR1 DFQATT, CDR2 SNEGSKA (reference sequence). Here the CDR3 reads CSAFGQDTSYEQYF. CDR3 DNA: TGCAGTGCCTTCGGACAGGATACCTCCTACGAGCAGTACTTC.

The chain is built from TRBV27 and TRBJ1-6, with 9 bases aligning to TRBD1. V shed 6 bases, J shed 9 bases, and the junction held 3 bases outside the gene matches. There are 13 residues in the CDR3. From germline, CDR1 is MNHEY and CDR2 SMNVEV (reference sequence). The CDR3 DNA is TGTGCCAGCAGCGGGACAGGGACTTCACCCCTCCACTTT. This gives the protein CASSGTGTSPLHF.

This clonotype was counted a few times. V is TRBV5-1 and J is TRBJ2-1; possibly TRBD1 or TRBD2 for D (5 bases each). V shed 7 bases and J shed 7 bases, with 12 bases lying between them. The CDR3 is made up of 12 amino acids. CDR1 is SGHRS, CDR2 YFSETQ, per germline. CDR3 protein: CASGGTGNEQFF. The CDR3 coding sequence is TGCGCCAGCGGGGGAACGGGTAATGAGCAGTTCTTC.

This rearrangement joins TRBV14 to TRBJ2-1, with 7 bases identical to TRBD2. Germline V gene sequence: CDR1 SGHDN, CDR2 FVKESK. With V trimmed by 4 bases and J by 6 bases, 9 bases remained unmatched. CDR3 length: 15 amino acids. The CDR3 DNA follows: TGTGCCAGCAGCCTGTATCGGGGGGTCGGCAATGAGCAGTTCTTC. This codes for CASSLYRGVGNEQFF.

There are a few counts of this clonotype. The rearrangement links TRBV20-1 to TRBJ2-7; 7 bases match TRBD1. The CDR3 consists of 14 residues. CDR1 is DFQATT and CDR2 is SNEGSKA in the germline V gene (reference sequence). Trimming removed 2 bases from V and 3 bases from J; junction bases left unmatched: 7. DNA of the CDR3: TGCAGTGCTAGAAAGTGGGACAGTGACTACGAGCAGTACGTC. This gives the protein CSARKWDSDYEQYV.

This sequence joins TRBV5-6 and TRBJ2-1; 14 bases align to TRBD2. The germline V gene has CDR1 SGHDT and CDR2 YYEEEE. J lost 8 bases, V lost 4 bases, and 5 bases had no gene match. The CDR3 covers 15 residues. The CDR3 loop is CASSPGLAGAYEQFF. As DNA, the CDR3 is TGTGCCAGCAGCCCGGGACTAGCGGGAGCCTATGAGCAGTTCTTC.

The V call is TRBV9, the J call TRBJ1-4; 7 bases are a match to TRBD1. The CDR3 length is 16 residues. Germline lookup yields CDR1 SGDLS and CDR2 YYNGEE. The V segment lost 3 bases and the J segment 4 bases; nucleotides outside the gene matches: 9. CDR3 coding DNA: TGTGCCAGCAGCGCCGGAAGGACAGGACGTAATGAAAAACTGTTTTTT. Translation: CASSAGRTGRNEKLFF. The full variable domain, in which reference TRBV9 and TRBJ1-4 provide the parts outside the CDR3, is DSGVTQTPKHLITATGQRVTLRCSPRSGDLSVYWYQQSLDQGLQFLIQYYNGEERAKGNILERFSAQQFPDLHSELNLSSLELGDSALYFCASSAGRTGRNEKLFFGSGTQLSVL.

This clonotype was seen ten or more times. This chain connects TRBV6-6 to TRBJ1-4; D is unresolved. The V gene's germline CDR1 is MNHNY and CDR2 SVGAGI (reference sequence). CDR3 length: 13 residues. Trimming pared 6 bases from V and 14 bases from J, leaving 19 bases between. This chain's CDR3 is CASRAPTVERLFF. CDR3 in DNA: TGTGCCAGCAGGGCCCCAACGGTGGAGCGGCTGTTTTTT.

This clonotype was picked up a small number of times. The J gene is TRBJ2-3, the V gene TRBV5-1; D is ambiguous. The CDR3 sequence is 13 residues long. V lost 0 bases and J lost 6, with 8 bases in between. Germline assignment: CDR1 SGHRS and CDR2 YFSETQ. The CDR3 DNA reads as TGCGCCAGCAGCTTGGGGGTTGGGGATACGCAGTATTTT. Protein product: CASSLGVGDTQYF.

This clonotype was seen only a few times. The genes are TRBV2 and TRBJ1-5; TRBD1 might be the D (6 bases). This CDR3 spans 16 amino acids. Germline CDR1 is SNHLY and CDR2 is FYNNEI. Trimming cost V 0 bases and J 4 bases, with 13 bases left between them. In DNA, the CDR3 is TGTGCCAGCAGTGAAGCGCCGGGGGGGGCAAATCAGCCCCAGCATTTT. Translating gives CASSEAPGGANQPQHF.

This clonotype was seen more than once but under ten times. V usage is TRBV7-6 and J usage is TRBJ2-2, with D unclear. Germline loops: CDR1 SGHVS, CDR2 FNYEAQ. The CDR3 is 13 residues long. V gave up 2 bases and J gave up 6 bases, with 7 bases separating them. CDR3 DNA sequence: TGTGCCAGCAGCTTACTGGCGCCCGGGGAGCTGTTTTTT. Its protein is CASSLLAPGELFF. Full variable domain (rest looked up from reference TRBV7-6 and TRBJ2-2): GAGVSQSPRYKVTKRGQDVALRCDPISGHVSLYWYRQALGQGPEFLTYFNYEAQQDKSGLPNDRFSAERPEGSISTLTIQRTEQRDSAMYRCASSLLAPGELFFGEGSRLTVL.

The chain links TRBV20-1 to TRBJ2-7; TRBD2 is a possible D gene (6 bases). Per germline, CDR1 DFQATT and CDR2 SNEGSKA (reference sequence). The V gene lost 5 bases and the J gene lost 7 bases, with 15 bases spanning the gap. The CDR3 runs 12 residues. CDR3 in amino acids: CSARGTSREQYF. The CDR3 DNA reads TGCAGTGCTCGGGGGACTTCCAGGGAGCAGTACTTC.

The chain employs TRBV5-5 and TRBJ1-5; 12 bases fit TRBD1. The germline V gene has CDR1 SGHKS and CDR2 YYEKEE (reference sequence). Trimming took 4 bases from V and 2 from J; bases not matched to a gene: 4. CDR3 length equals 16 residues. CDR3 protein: CASSPGTGGGNQPQHF. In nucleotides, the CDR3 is TGTGCCAGCAGCCCCGGGACAGGGGGCGGCAATCAGCCCCAGCATTTT.

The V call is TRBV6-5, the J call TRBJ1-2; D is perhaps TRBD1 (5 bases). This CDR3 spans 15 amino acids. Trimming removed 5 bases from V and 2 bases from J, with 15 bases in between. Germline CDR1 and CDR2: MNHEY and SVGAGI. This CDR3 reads CASSHPGQGNYGYTF. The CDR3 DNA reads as TGTGCCAGCAGTCACCCGGGGCAGGGCAACTATGGCTACACCTTC.

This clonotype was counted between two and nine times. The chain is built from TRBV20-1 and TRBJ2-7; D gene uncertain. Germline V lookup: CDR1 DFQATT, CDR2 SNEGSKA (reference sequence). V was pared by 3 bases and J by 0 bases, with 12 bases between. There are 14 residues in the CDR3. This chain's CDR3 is CSARDARSSYEQYV. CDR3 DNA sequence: TGCAGTGCTAGGGACGCACGGAGCTCCTACGAGCAGTACGTC.

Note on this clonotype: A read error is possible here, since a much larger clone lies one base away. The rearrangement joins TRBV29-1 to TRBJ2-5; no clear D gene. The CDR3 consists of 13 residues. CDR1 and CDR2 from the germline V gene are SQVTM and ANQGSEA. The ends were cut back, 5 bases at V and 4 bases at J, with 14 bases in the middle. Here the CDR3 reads CSVPGPIVETQYF. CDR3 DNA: TGCAGCGTTCCAGGACCAATAGTAGAGACCCAGTACTTC.

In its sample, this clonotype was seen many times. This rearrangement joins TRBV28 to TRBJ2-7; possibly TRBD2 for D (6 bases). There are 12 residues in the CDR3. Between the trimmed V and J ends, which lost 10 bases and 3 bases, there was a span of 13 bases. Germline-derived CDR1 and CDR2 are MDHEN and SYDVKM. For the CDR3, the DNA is TGTGCCACCACGGGAGACCGCTACGAGCAGTACTTC. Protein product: CATTGDRYEQYF.

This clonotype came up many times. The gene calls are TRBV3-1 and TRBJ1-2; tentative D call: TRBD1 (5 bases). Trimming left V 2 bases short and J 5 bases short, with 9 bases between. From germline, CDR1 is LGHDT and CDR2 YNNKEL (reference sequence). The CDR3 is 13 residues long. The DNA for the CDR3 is TGTGCCAGCAGCCAACAGGGAGGTTATGGCTACACCTTC. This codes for CASSQQGGYGYTF.

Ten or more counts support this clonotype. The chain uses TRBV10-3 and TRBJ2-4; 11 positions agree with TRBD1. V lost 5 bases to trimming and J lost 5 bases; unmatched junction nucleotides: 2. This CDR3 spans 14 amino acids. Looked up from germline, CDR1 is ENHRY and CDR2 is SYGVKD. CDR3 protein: CAISTGQGENIQYF. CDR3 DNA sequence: TGTGCCATCAGTACGGGACAGGGGGAAAACATTCAGTACTTC.

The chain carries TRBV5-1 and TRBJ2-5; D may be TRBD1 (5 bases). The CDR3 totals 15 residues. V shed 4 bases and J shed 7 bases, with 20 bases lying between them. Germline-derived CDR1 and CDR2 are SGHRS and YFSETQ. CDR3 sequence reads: CASSPDGRYQGTQYF. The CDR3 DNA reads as TGCGCCAGCAGCCCCGACGGCAGGTACCAGGGGACCCAGTACTTC.

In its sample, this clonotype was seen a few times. DNA of the CDR3: TGCGCCAGCAGCCAAGGTCATACTAGCACAGATACGCAGTATTTT. Translating it yields CASSQGHTSTDTQYF. The chain uses TRBV4-1 and TRBJ2-3, with D hard to call. The CDR3 contains 15 residues. Between the trimmed V and J ends, which lost 1 base and 0 bases, there was a span of 8 bases. The germline V gene has CDR1 MGHRA and CDR2 YSYEKL.